A selection of T cell receptor beta chains follows, all from one sample in a study of control samples from healthy donors and cancer patients. The assay was immunoSEQ multiplex PCR, and TCRdb's table has in-frame clones only and misses some. The sample shows 150,000 to 170,000 clones, approximately 96% of them seen only once. The sequencing sample was made of blood. Receptor source: a man aged 35 to 55 in good health. Each CDR3 is given with its conserved first and last residue. Each record gives: V gene, D gene, clone size, J gene, CDR3 DNA, CDR3 protein. The D gene is left open where the match is weak. Where a row states a size, it is once, few, many or the class of an expanded clone; other rows omit it.

TRBV12-5,TRBD1,.,TRBJ1-5,TGTGCTAGTGGTTCCGACAGGGGAAGAGTCGACAATCAGCCCCAGCATTTT,CASGSDRGRVDNQPQHF
TRBV11-2,TRBD1,.,TRBJ1-2,TGTGCCAGCAGCTCGACAGGGGTGTATGGCTACACCTTC,CASSSTGVYGYTF
TRBV28,.,.,TRBJ1-5,TGTGCCAGCAGCCAACCAAATCAGCCCCAGCATTTT,CASSQPNQPQHF
TRBV18,.,.,TRBJ1-5,TGTGCCAGCCGGCCTCCAGGGAATAGCAATCAGCCCCAGCATTTT,CASRPPGNSNQPQHF
TRBV6-5,.,.,TRBJ2-5,TGTGCCAGCAGTTACTCGGGTAGGGGGAAAGAGACCCAGTACTTC,CASSYSGRGKETQYF
TRBV6-5,.,few,TRBJ1-2,TGTGCCAGCAGGCGGGAGTATGGCTACACCTTC,CASRREYGYTF
TRBV9,.,.,TRBJ1-3,TGTGCCAGCGGCCGTGCAGGAAACACCATATATTTT,CASGRAGNTIYF
TRBV4-1,.,once,TRBJ1-1,TGCGCCAGCAGCCAAGTCGCCGTCCAGGGAGACACTGAAGCTTTCTTT,CASSQVAVQGDTEAFF
TRBV30,.,.,TRBJ1-2,TGTGCCTGGGGCAGCTATGGCTACACCTTC,CAWGSYGYTF
TRBV24-1,.,once,TRBJ1-1,TGTGCCACCAGTGATTTCCCGGGGACTGAAGCTTTCTTT,CATSDFPGTEAFF
TRBV28,.,.,TRBJ2-2,TGTGCCAGCAGCCGTTTCAGGGGCGCGAACACCGGGGAGCTGTTTTTT,CASSRFRGANTGELFF
TRBV7-9,.,.,TRBJ2-3,TGTGCCAGCAGCCGCACCCTGGACAGAATCACAGATACGCAGTATTTT,CASSRTLDRITDTQYF
TRBV28,TRBD1,.,TRBJ1-2,TGTGCCAGCAGCTCTTTAGGGACAGTTGGCTACACCTTC,CASSSLGTVGYTF
TRBV9,.,.,TRBJ1-3,TGTGCCAGCAGCGTAGAGGGTCTTTCTGGAAACACCATATATTTT,CASSVEGLSGNTIYF
TRBV20-1,.,.,TRBJ2-3,TGCAGTGCTGCCCCTTCAGATACGCAGTATTTT,CSAAPSDTQYF
TRBV6-2/TRBV6-3,.,.,TRBJ1-2,TGTGCCAGCAGTCGGGGGCTAAATGGCTACACCTTC,CASSRGLNGYTF
TRBV18,TRBD1,once,TRBJ2-5,TGTGCCAGCTCACCGAGGACAGGGGTACAAGAGACCCAGTACTTC,CASSPRTGVQETQYF
TRBV19,.,.,TRBJ1-5,TGTGCCAGTAGTATAGGATATCAGCCCCAGCATTTT,CASSIGYQPQHF
TRBV7-9,.,.,TRBJ1-6,TGTGCCAGCACTTGGACCGTGGGAGATTCACCCCTCCACTTT,CASTWTVGDSPLHF
TRBV6-5,.,.,TRBJ2-3,TGTGCCAGCAGTTACGAAGCGTCACCCGTTACGCAGTATTTT,CASSYEASPVTQYF
TRBV9,TRBD1,.,TRBJ2-6,TGTGCCAGCAGCGTAGGAGAGGGACAGGGGCCTGGGGCCAACGTCCTGACTTTC,CASSVGEGQGPGANVLTF
TRBV6-2/TRBV6-3,TRBD2,.,TRBJ2-2,TGTGCCAGCAGTTATTCTAGCGGGGGTCGCACCGGGGAGCTGTTTTTT,CASSYSSGGRTGELFF
TRBV6-5,.,.,TRBJ2-7,TGTGCCACCCGAAAGGGACTGAACTACGAGCAGTACTTC,CATRKGLNYEQYF
TRBV18,.,.,TRBJ1-2,TGTGCCAGCTCACCCAGGGAGCGAACGGAACGTGGCTACACCTTC,CASSPRERTERGYTF
TRBV3-1/TRBV3-2,.,.,TRBJ2-7,TGTGCCAGCAGCCAAGGCCCAACCTCTAAATACGAGCAGTACTTC,CASSQGPTSKYEQYF
TRBV14,.,.,TRBJ2-1,TGTGCCAGCAGTCTTGGCGTTCGGGGCTCCTACAATGAGCAGTTCTTC,CASSLGVRGSYNEQFF
TRBV6-5,.,.,TRBJ2-1,TGTGCCAGCACCCAGGGGGGGGGTGAGCAGTTCTTC,CASTQGGGEQFF
TRBV6-4,.,once,TRBJ1-2,TGTGCCAGCAGTGACTGGCCCGACAGCCCCTATGGCTACACCTTC,CASSDWPDSPYGYTF
TRBV5-1,.,.,TRBJ2-3,TGCGCCAGCAGCTTACTCTTCCCTGGCAGCACAGATACGCAGTATTTT,CASSLLFPGSTDTQYF
TRBV5-6,.,.,TRBJ1-6,TGTGCCAGCAGCTGGCCAGGGTCACCCCTCCACTTT,CASSWPGSPLHF
TRBV28,.,.,TRBJ2-2,TGTGCCAGCAGTTTATCCGGGACCCACAACACCGGGGAGCTGTTTTTT,CASSLSGTHNTGELFF
TRBV2,.,.,TRBJ1-5,TGTGCCAGCAGTGGGGATGGGGGGGGCGCTCAGCCCCAGCATTTT,CASSGDGGGAQPQHF
TRBV5-6,TRBD1,.,TRBJ1-1,TGTGCCAGCAGCTTGGACCCGAGGGGGCGGGACACTGAAGCTTTCTTT,CASSLDPRGRDTEAFF
TRBV19,.,.,TRBJ1-5,TGTGCCAGTAGCCCCGATGGCGGCGGATACCGGCCCCAGCATTTT,CASSPDGGGYRPQHF
TRBV2,.,.,TRBJ2-1,TGTGCCAGCAGTGGTAGCGGAACTTCCTACAATGAGCAGTTCTTC,CASSGSGTSYNEQFF
TRBV11-2,TRBD1,once,TRBJ2-7,TGTGCCAGCAGATACCTACAGGGGGCTAGCTCCTACGAGCAGTACTTC,CASRYLQGASSYEQYF
TRBV30,.,.,TRBJ1-2,TGTGCCTGGAGTCCCCCAGCCTTCTATGGCTACACCTTC,CAWSPPAFYGYTF
TRBV3-1/TRBV3-2,TRBD2,.,TRBJ2-2,TGTGCCAGCACCCAAGCGGGGGGGTCGACCGGGGAGCTGTTTTTT,CASTQAGGSTGELFF
TRBV29-1,TRBD1,.,TRBJ1-1,TGCAGCGCGGGGGACAGATGGAACACTGAAGCTTTCTTT,CSAGDRWNTEAFF
TRBV11-2,.,.,TRBJ2-3,TGTGCCAGCAGCTTTAGTACCCCTGATACGCAGTATTTT,CASSFSTPDTQYF
TRBV2,.,.,TRBJ1-3,TGTGCCAGCAGGGACGACTCTGGAAACACCATATATTTT,CASRDDSGNTIYF
TRBV11-2,.,.,TRBJ2-4,TGTGCCAGCAGCTTAGTCCCTCAGGGGGCCAAAAACATTCAGTACTTC,CASSLVPQGAKNIQYF
TRBV10-3,.,.,TRBJ1-1,TGTGCCATCAGTGCGGCAGGGGATAACACTGAAGCTTTCTTT,CAISAAGDNTEAFF
TRBV28,.,.,TRBJ2-7,TGTGCCAGCAGTTTACGTGGGGCCCTAGCCTACGAGCAGTACTTC,CASSLRGALAYEQYF
TRBV28,TRBD1,.,TRBJ2-1,TGTGCCAGCAGTTCCCTGGACAGGGGGCAGTTCTTC,CASSSLDRGQFF
TRBV12-3/TRBV12-4,TRBD1,.,TRBJ2-7,TGTGCCAGCAGTTTGGACAGGTCTACCTCCAGGTACTTC,CASSLDRSTSRYF
TRBV19,TRBD1,.,TRBJ2-6,TGTGCCAGTACGGCTCAGGGGGCCACAGCTGGGGCCAACGTCCTGACTTTC,CASTAQGATAGANVLTF
TRBV5-1,.,.,TRBJ1-2,TGCGCCAGCAGCCCGCAACCCGGGACACTTTATGGCTACACCTTC,CASSPQPGTLYGYTF
TRBV10-3,TRBD1,.,TRBJ2-3,TGTGCCATTAGGACAGGGAGCACAGATACGCAGTATTTT,CAIRTGSTDTQYF
TRBV24-1,.,.,TRBJ2-7,TGTGCCACCACCAAAAAGCATCAGGGCGATAGGGGTTACGAGCAGTACTTC,CATTKKHQGDRGYEQYF
TRBV5-1,TRBD2,.,TRBJ2-3,TGCGCCAGCAGCTTGGGACTAGCGGGGACCACAGATACGCAGTATTTT,CASSLGLAGTTDTQYF
TRBV11-2,.,.,TRBJ2-7,TGTGCCAGCAGCTCAGGACGGGGATCAGGAGCGTGGGAGCAGTACTTC,CASSSGRGSGAWEQYF
TRBV7-2,.,.,TRBJ1-2,TGTGCCAGCAGCTTAGTGCCTGATGGCTACACCTTC,CASSLVPDGYTF
TRBV28,.,.,TRBJ1-4,TGTGCCAGCAGGACCGAAACCGCAACTAATGAAAAACTGTTTTTT,CASRTETATNEKLFF
TRBV11-2,TRBD2,.,TRBJ2-2,TGTGCCAGCAGCTTAGATACCGGACTAGCGATCGGGGAGCTGTTTTTT,CASSLDTGLAIGELFF